Listed here are 19 T cell receptor beta chains from one sample, sequenced in a study of spatial heterogeneity in lung cancer. TCRdb fed the 5' RACE reads into MiXCR, producing one record per CDR3 protein. This table holds tens of thousands of distinct CDR3 sequences, roughly 7.4% found once. As for time point: sample taken at primary tumor resection. The study sequenced unsorted whole RNA from tumor, nontumor lung or frozen PBMC. The sequencing here drew on PBMCs, taken at surgery. The receptor source for this set is a male donor with early-stage non-small cell lung cancer.

The sample holds many counts of this clonotype. The chain recombines TRBV20-1 with TRBJ2-7, with D unresolved. Germline CDR1 DFQATT, CDR2 SNEGSKA (reference sequence). The CDR3 covers 13 residues. The V and J ends lost 4 bases and 6 bases respectively, with 16 bases between them. Here the CDR3 reads CSAIDPGPSEQYV. The DNA of the CDR3 is TGCAGTGCTATCGATCCGGGCCCTTCCGAGCAGTACGTC.

This clonotype occurred many times. This chain joins TRBV10-2 and TRBJ2-7, with a tentative D call TRBD1 (5 bases). Germline lookup yields CDR1 WSHSY and CDR2 SAAADI. The CDR3 totals 13 residues. Deletions cut 3 bases from V and 5 bases from J, with 11 bases between. As DNA, the CDR3 is TGCGCCAGCAGTGACAGGGTGTTCAACGAGCAGTACGTC. This encodes CASSDRVFNEQYV.

This clonotype was counted between two and nine times. The chain has TRBV18 and TRBJ1-6, with TRBD1 identical over 7 bases. Germline V gene lookup returns CDR1 KGHSH and CDR2 LQKENI. The CDR3 is 15 residues long. The V segment lost 3 bases and the J segment 5 bases; nucleotides outside the gene matches: 4. Written as DNA, the CDR3 is TGTGCCAGCTCACCGGGGGGGACAGATAATTCACCCCTCCACTTT. Its protein is CASSPGGTDNSPLHF. Based on the CDR3 plus reference TRBV18 and TRBJ1-6, the full variable domain is NAGVMQNPRHLVRRRGQEARLRCSPMKGHSHVYWYRQLPEEGLKFMVYLQKENIIDESGMPKERFSAEFPKEGPSILRIQQVVRGDSAAYFCASSPGGTDNSPLHFGNGTRLTVT.

This clonotype was seen at least ten times. The rearrangement uses TRBV14 and TRBJ2-2; the D gene is possibly TRBD1 (6 bases). V gave up 0 bases and J gave up 8 bases, with 10 bases separating them. Germline V CDR1 and CDR2: SGHDN, FVKESK. This CDR3 region has 14 residues. The CDR3 protein is CASSQDGQHGELFF. The CDR3 nucleotides are TGTGCCAGCAGCCAAGACGGACAGCATGGGGAGCTGTTTTTT.

This clonotype has at least ten counts. The chain employs TRBV2 and TRBJ1-2, with 9 bases aligning to TRBD1. V was clipped by 3 bases and J by 4 bases; unmatched bases: 3. Germline loops: CDR1 SNHLY, CDR2 FYNNEI. The CDR3 runs to 14 residues. The CDR3 sequence: CASSDGTGSYGYTF. The CDR3 nucleotides are TGTGCCAGCAGTGATGGGACAGGGAGCTATGGCTACACCTTC.

This clonotype was observed many times. The gene calls are TRBV6-2 or TRBV6-3 and TRBJ2-1; TRBD2 matches at 7 bases. CDR3 size: 16 residues. Trimming took 6 bases from V and 4 from J; bases not matched to a gene: 12. The V gene's germline CDR1 is MNHEY and CDR2 SVGEGT. CDR3 sequence reads: CASRPLGSGFYNEQFF. The CDR3 DNA reads TGTGCCAGCAGACCCCTAGGTAGCGGGTTTTACAATGAGCAGTTCTTC.

The chain recombines TRBV30 with TRBJ2-5; 7 bases are shared with TRBD1. Germline CDR1 is GTSNPN and CDR2 is SVGIG (reference sequence). The length of the CDR3 is 13 residues. Trimming removed 1 base from V and 5 bases from J; junction bases left unmatched: 4. DNA for the CDR3: TGTGCCTGGAGTGGACAGGGTTGGGAGACCCAGTACTTC. It specifies CAWSGQGWETQYF.

This chain joins TRBV12-3 or TRBV12-4 and TRBJ1-5, with 11 bases lining up with TRBD1. The CDR3 is made up of 14 amino acids. J lost 6 bases, V lost 6 bases, and 4 bases had no gene match. CDR3 nucleotides: TGTGCCAGCAGCAGGACAGGGGGCAGTCAGCCCCAGCATTTT. This codes for CASSRTGGSQPQHF.

This clonotype was counted at least ten times. CDR3 in DNA: TGTGCCATCAGTGGAGAGAGCTCCTACGAGCAGTACGTC. Translating gives CAISGESSYEQYV. The rearrangement links TRBV10-3 to TRBJ2-7; D call uncertain. This CDR3 spans 13 amino acids. With 4 bases removed from V and 0 bases from J, the gap between germline ends came to 7 bases. Germline V gives CDR1 ENHRY, CDR2 SYGVKD.

The sample holds many counts of this clonotype. The chain employs TRBV6-5 and TRBJ2-7, with D hard to call. V gave up 0 bases and J gave up 4 bases, with 10 bases separating them. CDR1 and CDR2 (germline): MNHEY, SVGAGI. The CDR3 has 14 residues. The CDR3 sequence is CASSYSSRRYEQYF. DNA for the CDR3: TGTGCCAGCAGTTACTCGAGTAGACGATACGAGCAGTACTTC.

This clonotype has at least ten counts. The junction departs from germline at one end; a sequencing error may be responsible. V usage is TRBV5-1 and J usage is TRBJ1-2, with a tentative D call TRBD1 (5 bases). Germline V gene lookup returns CDR1 SGHRS and CDR2 YFSETQ. The CDR3 is 12 residues long. The CDR3 loop is CASSLEDIPSAF. CDR3 DNA sequence: TGCGCCAGCAGCTTGGAGGACATCCCCTCAGCCTTC.

At least ten counts were recorded for this clonotype. The chain links TRBV29-1 to TRBJ1-1; no firm D call. CDR1 is SQVTM, CDR2 ANQGSEA, per germline. The V end lost 8 bases, the J end lost 1 base, and 20 bases lay between the germline ends. The CDR3 has 15 residues. CDR3 loop: CSHGMEGYGNTEAFF. The CDR3 DNA reads TGCAGCCACGGGATGGAGGGCTATGGGAACACTGAAGCTTTCTTT.

This clonotype came up many times. The CDR3 nucleotides are TGTGCCAGCAGTTACTCCTCTGGGACAGGGTACGAGCAGTACTTC. It is translated as CASSYSSGTGYEQYF. The chain recombines TRBV6-5 with TRBJ2-7; 9 bases map to TRBD1. Germline assignment: CDR1 MNHEY and CDR2 SVGAGI. This CDR3 comprises 15 residues. V was clipped by 0 bases and J by 4 bases; unmatched bases: 4.

This clonotype was observed at least ten times. V and J are TRBV19 and TRBJ1-2, with TRBD1 matching 12 bases. With V trimmed by 3 bases and J by 6 bases, 8 bases remained unmatched. The CDR3 spans 16 residues. Germline V gene data show CDR1 as LNHDA and CDR2 as SQIVND (reference sequence). CDR3 in amino acids: CASSIPYRDRGHGYTF. DNA for the CDR3: TGTGCCAGTAGTATTCCGTATCGGGACAGGGGGCATGGCTACACCTTC.

This chain uses TRBV7-2 with TRBJ1-2, with D possibly TRBD1 on 5 matching bases. Germline V gene data show CDR1 as SGHTA and CDR2 as FQGNSA. The CDR3 totals 13 residues. Trimming removed 5 bases at V and 1 base at J, with 8 bases between. CDR3 coding DNA: TGTGCCAGCAGCCTGGACATTAACTATGGCTACACCTTC. Its protein product is CASSLDINYGYTF.

Many counts were recorded for this clonotype. The chain joins TRBV20-1 to TRBJ1-2; D may be TRBD1 (6 bases). The CDR3 has 15 residues. Trimming left V 0 bases short and J 4 bases short, with 15 bases between. Germline-derived CDR1 and CDR2 are DFQATT and SNEGSKA (reference sequence). Here the CDR3 DNA reads TGCAGTGCTAGAGATCTTCGGGGGCTTGGCTATGGCTACACCTTC. Translation: CSARDLRGLGYGYTF.

This clonotype was picked up many times. The rearrangement joins TRBV24-1 to TRBJ2-1; D possibly corresponds to TRBD1 (6 bases). The CDR3 totals 18 residues. V was pared by 5 bases and J by 0 bases, with 19 bases between. Germline V gene data show CDR1 as KGHDR and CDR2 as SFDVKD. The CDR3 DNA reads TGTGCCACCAGTGGTTACAGGGCGTTTGGCAGCTCCTACAATGAGCAGTTCTTC. Amino acids: CATSGYRAFGSSYNEQFF.

About this clonotype: This may be a read error, as it is one base from a much larger clone. The chain has TRBV3-1 and TRBJ2-3, with a tentative D call TRBD1 (5 bases). This CDR3 is 13 amino acids long. Looked up from germline, CDR1 is LGHDT and CDR2 is YNNKEL (reference sequence). The CDR3 is CANSRQTADTQYF. CDR3 in DNA: TGTGCCAACAGCAGACAGACGGCAGATACGCAGTATTTT.

The chain carries TRBV3-1 and TRBJ2-1; D may correspond to TRBD1 or TRBD2 (5 bases each). Trimming removed 3 bases at V and 0 bases at J, with 12 bases between. The CDR3 sequence is 16 residues long. From germline, CDR1 is LGHDT and CDR2 YNNKEL (reference sequence). CDR3 amino acids: CASSQPRGNSYNEQFF. In DNA, the CDR3 is TGTGCCAGCAGCCAGCCGAGGGGTAACTCCTACAATGAGCAGTTCTTC.